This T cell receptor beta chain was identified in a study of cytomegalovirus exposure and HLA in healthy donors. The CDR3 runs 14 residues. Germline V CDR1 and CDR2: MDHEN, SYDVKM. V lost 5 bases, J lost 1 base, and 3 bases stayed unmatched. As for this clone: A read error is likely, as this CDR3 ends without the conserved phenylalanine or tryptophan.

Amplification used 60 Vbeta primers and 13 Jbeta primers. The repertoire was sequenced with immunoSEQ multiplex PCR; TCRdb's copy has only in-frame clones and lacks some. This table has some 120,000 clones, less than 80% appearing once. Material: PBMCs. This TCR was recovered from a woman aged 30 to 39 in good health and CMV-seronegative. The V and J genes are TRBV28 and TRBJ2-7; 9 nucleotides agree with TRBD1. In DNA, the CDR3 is TGTGCCAGCAGTCTAGGGACAGGGTCCTACGAGCAGTACCTC. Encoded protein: CASSLGTGSYEQYL.